This T cell receptor (beta chain) was identified in a study of blood T cell repertoires in COVID-19. Looking at the study overall: COVID-19 samples collected from the United States, Italy and Spain covered acute and convalescent phases.

Trimming cost V 4 bases and J 2 bases, with 11 bases left between them. This CDR3 comprises 14 residues. Germline CDR1 LGHDT, CDR2 YNNKEL (reference sequence). Data came from immunoSEQ multiplex PCR; TCRdb stores just in-frame clones and leaves some out. The top ten clones hold approximately 0.75% of a sample with 190,000 or so clones, 70% to 90% of them seen once. This chain links TRBV3-1 (or the pseudogene TRBV3-2) with TRBJ2-5, with a possible D match to TRBD1 (6 bases). The clonotype originates from a woman between 65 and 79 years old with acute or convalescent COVID-19. The sequenced sample consisted of peripheral blood. This CDR3 reads CASSPGQIQETQYF. Here the CDR3 DNA reads TGTGCCAGCAGCCCCGGACAGATACAAGAGACCCAGTACTTC.